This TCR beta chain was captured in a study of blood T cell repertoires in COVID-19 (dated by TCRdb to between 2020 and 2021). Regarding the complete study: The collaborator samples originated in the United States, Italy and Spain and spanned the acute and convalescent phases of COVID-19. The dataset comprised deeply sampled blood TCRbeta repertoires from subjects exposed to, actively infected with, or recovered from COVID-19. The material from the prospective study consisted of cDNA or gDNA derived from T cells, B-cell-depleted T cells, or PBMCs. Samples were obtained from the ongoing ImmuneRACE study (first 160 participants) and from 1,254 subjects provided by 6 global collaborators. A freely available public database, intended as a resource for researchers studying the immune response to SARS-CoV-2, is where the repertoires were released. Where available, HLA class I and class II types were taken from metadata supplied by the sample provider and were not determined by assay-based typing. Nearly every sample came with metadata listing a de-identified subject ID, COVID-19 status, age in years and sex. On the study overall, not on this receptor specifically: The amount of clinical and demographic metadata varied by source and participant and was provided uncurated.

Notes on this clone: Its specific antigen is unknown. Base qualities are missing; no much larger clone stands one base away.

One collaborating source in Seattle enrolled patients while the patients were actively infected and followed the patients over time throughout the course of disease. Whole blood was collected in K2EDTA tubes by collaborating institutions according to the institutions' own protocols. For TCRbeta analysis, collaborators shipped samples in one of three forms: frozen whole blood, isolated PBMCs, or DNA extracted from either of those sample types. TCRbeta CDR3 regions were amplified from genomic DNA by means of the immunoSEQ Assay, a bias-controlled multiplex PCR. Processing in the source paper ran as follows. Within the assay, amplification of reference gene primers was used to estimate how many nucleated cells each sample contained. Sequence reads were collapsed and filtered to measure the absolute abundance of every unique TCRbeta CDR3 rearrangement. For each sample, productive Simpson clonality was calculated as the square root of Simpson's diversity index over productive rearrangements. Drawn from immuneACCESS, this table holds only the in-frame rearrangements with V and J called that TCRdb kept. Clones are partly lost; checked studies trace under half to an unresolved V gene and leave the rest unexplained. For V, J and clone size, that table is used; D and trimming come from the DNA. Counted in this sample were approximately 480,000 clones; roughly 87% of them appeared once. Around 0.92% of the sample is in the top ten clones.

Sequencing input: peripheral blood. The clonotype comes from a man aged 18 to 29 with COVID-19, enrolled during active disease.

The DNA sequence is given as TGTGCCAGCAGCTCCCGACCGTCGGCCCCGGGGGAGCAGTACTTC. The resulting protein is CASSSRPSAPGEQYF. The rearranged segments are TRBV11-3 and TRBJ2-7, with a weak D call of TRBD2 (5 bases match). CDR1 SGHNT and CDR2 YENEEA were looked up in the germline V gene. Inclusive of the bounding cysteine and phenylalanine, the CDR3 is 15 residues long. The retained sequence is limited to the CDR3, 45 bases, with the frame set at the first base. Cut back by 4 bases and 7 bases, the V and J ends lie 20 bases apart.